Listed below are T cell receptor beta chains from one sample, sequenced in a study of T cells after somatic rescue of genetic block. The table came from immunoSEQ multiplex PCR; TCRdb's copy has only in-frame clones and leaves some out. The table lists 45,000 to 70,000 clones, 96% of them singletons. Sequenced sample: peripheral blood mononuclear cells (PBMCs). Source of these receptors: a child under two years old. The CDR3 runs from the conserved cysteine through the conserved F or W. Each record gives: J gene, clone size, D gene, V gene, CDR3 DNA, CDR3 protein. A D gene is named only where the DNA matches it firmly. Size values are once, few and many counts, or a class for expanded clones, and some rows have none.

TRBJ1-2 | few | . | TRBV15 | TGTGCCACCAGCAGAGAGCCAGCCTATGGCTACACCTTC | CATSREPAYGYTF
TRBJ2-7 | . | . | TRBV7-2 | TGTGCCAGCAGCTTAGCGGGAGGACCCTACGAGCAGTACTTC | CASSLAGGPYEQYF
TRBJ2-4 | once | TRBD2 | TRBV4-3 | TGCGCCCTTTCGGGGGGTAGGGGCAAAAACATTCAGTACTTC | CALSGGRGKNIQYF
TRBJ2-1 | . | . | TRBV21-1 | TGTGCCAGCAGCAATCAGGGGACTAGTGAGCAGTTCTTC | CASSNQGTSEQFF
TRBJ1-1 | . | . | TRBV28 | TGTGCCAGCAGTTTAGGGGGAATGAACACTGAAGCTTTCTTT | CASSLGGMNTEAFF
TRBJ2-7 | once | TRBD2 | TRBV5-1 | TGCGCCAGCAGCATCCCGGGACTAGCGGGCAGCTCCTACGAGCAGTACTTC | CASSIPGLAGSSYEQYF
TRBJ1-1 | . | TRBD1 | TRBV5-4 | TGTGCCAGCAGCCCGAGGGACAGGGGTCGAGGCGCTGAAGCTTTCTTT | CASSPRDRGRGAEAFF
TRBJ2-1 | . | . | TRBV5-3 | TGTGCCAGAAGCCACGGGACGGTATCCTACAATGAGCAGTTCTTC | CARSHGTVSYNEQFF
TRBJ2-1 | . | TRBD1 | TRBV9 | TGTGCCAGCAGCATCAGACAGGGTGAATACAATGAGCAGTTCTTC | CASSIRQGEYNEQFF
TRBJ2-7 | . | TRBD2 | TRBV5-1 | TGCGCCAGCAGCTTGGTGGGCGGGAGGGCCAACGAGCAGTACTTC | CASSLVGGRANEQYF
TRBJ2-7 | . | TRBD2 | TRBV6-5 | TGTGCCAGCAGGGGGACTAGCGGGAGACACGAGCAGTACTTC | CASRGTSGRHEQYF